This T cell receptor (beta chain) came from a study of T cell responses to AZD1222 COVID-19 vaccine. Sequencing was performed with immunoSEQ multiplex PCR; in TCRdb, only in-frame clones are kept and a portion is missing. The table includes roughly 71,000 clones, roughly 85% detected once. This CDR3 is 12 amino acids long. V was pared by 5 bases and J by 2 bases, with 6 bases between. Looked up from germline, CDR1 is SGHVS and CDR2 is FQNEAQ. V gene TRBV7-8 combines with J gene TRBJ2-5; the D is unclear. The material sequenced was peripheral blood, taken on day 0 of AZD1222 vaccination. This receptor was obtained from an adult in good health. CDR3 protein: CASSHNQETQYF. The CDR3 region has the DNA TGTGCCAGCAGCCATAATCAAGAGACCCAGTACTTC.